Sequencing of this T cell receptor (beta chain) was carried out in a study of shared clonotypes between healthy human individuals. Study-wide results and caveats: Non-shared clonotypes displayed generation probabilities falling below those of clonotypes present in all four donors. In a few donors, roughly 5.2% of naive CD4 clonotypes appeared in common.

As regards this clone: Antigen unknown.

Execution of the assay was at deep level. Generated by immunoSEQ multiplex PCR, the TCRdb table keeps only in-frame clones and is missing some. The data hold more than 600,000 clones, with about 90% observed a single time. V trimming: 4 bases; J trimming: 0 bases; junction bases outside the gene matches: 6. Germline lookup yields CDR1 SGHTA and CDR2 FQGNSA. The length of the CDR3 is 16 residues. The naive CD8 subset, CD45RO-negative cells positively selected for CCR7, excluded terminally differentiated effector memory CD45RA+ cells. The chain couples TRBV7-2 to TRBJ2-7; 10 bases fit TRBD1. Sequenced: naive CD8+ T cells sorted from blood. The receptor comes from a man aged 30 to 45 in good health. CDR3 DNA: TGTGCCAGCAGCTCTGCATGGACAGGGGGCTCCTACGAGCAGTACTTC. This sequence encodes CASSSAWTGGSYEQYF.